The source of this TCR beta chain is a study of T cells after yellow fever vaccination. This clonotype has at least ten counts. TCRdb fed the 5' RACE reads into MiXCR, producing one record per CDR3 protein. This table has 200,000 to 250,000 distinct CDR3 sequences, approximately 3% appearing once. The TCR comes from a man aged 18 to 35 who received the YFV17D yellow fever vaccine. The sequencing used CD4+ T cells sorted from PBMCs, collected 10 days after the yellow fever booster vaccination.

The CDR3: CASRLTESEKLFF. The DNA of the CDR3 is TGTGCCAGCAGGCTAACCGAGAGCGAAAAACTGTTTTTT. This rearrangement joins TRBV12-3 or TRBV12-4 to TRBJ1-4; D ambiguous. The CDR3 is made up of 13 amino acids. V was trimmed by 6 bases and J by 8 bases, leaving 13 bases between them.